Below, 5 T cell receptor beta chains from the same sample are listed, as sequenced in a study of blood T cell repertoires in COVID-19. Data came from immunoSEQ multiplex PCR; TCRdb stores just in-frame clones and leaves some out. The table records hundreds of thousands of clones, 85% of them present only once. The material sequenced was peripheral blood. These receptors were taken from a man between 50 and 59 years old with COVID-19, enrolled during active disease.

The CDR3 reads CASSAAPARLAGDNEQFF. Written as DNA, the CDR3 is TGTGCCAGCAGCGCCGCACCCGCCCGCCTAGCGGGGGACAATGAGCAGTTCTTC. The chain carries TRBV9 and TRBJ2-1, with 10 positions matching TRBD2. Germline CDR1 reads SGDLS; CDR2 reads YYNGEE. CDR3 size: 18 residues. V lost 3 bases and J lost 5; bases outside the gene matches: 14.

The rearrangement uses TRBV6-6 and TRBJ1-5, with D unclear. CDR1 is MNHNY, CDR2 SVGAGI, per germline (reference sequence). The CDR3 covers 15 residues. V was trimmed by 7 bases and J by 2 bases, leaving 15 bases between them. CDR3 region: CASTRAAAGNQPQHF. The CDR3 region has the DNA TGTGCCAGCACCAGAGCAGCGGCGGGCAATCAGCCCCAGCATTTT.

V and J are TRBV7-8 and TRBJ2-7; D may be TRBD2 (7 bases). This CDR3 region has 16 residues. The ends were cut back, 3 bases at V and 1 base at J, with 16 bases in the middle. Germline CDR1 SGHVS, CDR2 FQNEAQ. This CDR3 is CASSLKSGGASYEQYF. In DNA form, the CDR3 reads TGTGCCAGCAGCTTGAAGTCGGGGGGCGCATCCTACGAGCAGTACTTC. Supplemented by reference TRBV7-8 and TRBJ2-7, the full variable domain reads GAGVSQSPRYKVAKRGQDVALRCDPISGHVSLFWYQQALGQGPEFLTYFQNEAQLDKSGLPSDRFFAERPEGSVSTLKIQRTQQEDSAVYLCASSLKSGGASYEQYFGPGTRLTVT.

The rearrangement joins TRBV20-1 to TRBJ2-7, with D maybe TRBD1 (6 bases). The CDR3 is 14 amino acids. Trimming pared 3 bases from V and 2 bases from J, leaving 14 bases between. Germline CDR1 reads DFQATT; CDR2 reads SNEGSKA (reference sequence). CDR3 loop: CSASRSRGTYEQYF. The CDR3 DNA sequence: TGCAGTGCTAGTAGGTCCAGGGGCACCTACGAGCAGTACTTC.

This chain uses TRBV5-1 with TRBJ1-2; D gene uncertain. Trimming took 0 bases from V and 0 from J, leaving 6 bases between them. Germline CDR1 SGHRS, CDR2 YFSETQ. The CDR3 has 14 residues. CDR3 residues: CASSLDTTNYGYTF. The DNA for the CDR3 is TGCGCCAGCAGCTTGGACACGACTAACTATGGCTACACCTTC. The full variable domain, rest sourced from reference TRBV5-1 and TRBJ1-2, is KAGVTQTPRYLIKTRGQQVTLSCSPISGHRSVSWYQQTPGQGLQFLFEYFSETQRNKGNFPGRFSGRQFSNSRSEMNVSTLELGDSALYLCASSLDTTNYGYTFGSGTRLTVV.